This TCR beta chain was documented in a study of patients and donors after allogeneic stem cell transplantation. The CDR3 contains 14 residues. CDR1 is SGHRS and CDR2 is YFSETQ in the germline V gene. V gave up 7 bases and J gave up 5 bases, with 18 bases separating them. This clonotype appeared once. MiXCR, applied by TCRdb to the RT-PCR reads, yields one record per CDR3 protein. This sample has some 21,000 distinct CDR3 sequences, with around 29% found just once. Sequenced material: blood, either unsorted or a sorted T cell fraction (not recorded which). This chain connects TRBV5-1 to TRBJ1-2; D not resolved. The receptor was isolated from a human donor who was either an allogeneic HSCT recipient or a stem cell or donor lymphocyte infusion donor (not recorded which). It is not recorded whose cells these are; they may come from a transplant donor. CDR3 loop: CASPDRAYEYGYTF. CDR3 coding DNA: TGCGCCAGCCCTGATAGGGCGTACGAATATGGCTACACCTTC.